The clone carrying this T cell receptor (beta chain) has more than one count but fewer than ten. Its antigen is as yet unknown. The sample is drawn from a study of T-cell memory formation after mild COVID-19. Looking at the study overall: There were largely donor-specific TCR clusters.

V shed 6 bases and J shed 4 bases, with 15 bases lying between them. The CDR3 has 14 residues. TCRdb recomputed calls from the 5' RACE reads with MiXCR, one row per CDR3 protein. The sample holds more than 300,000 distinct CDR3 sequences; around 13% are singletons and the top ten take approximately 21%. Study findings and constraints: Clonal second-wave expansions that peaked on day 37 had unconfirmed SARS-CoV-2 specificity. CD4+ clones that contracted lay mainly in CM and EM; CD8+ ones lay in EMRA.

The sample consisted of PBMCs or a T cell subset sorted from them (not recorded which). This chain connects TRBV12-3 or TRBV12-4 to TRBJ2-5, with D perhaps TRBD2 (5 bases). The TCR was taken from a man aged 18 to 35 who had mild COVID-19 (a few samples of this study predate the infection). Cell type and time point are not known. The CDR3 is CASSPGISRETQYF. CDR3 bases: TGTGCCAGCAGCCCCGGGATTTCCCGAGAGACCCAGTACTTC.